The source of this TCR beta chain is a study of regulatory T cells in long-lasting Graves disease. Whole-study results and caveats: With 2,500 to 3,000 shared public clonotypes, persistent patients exceeded new patients, who shared about a thousand. Favored usage of TRBV28, TRBJ1-2 and TRBJ2-5 was recorded in persistent disease.

Worth noting for this clonotype: Its cognate antigen is unknown.

Assembly of TCR beta libraries relied on iRepertoire HTBI primers together with Arm-PCR of CDR3 regions. As processed by the authors: Across samples, roughly 64 TRBV and about 13 TRBJ segments were found. MiXCR, applied by TCRdb to the multiplex PCR reads, yields one record per CDR3 protein. What appears here as the V and J calls and clone size reflects TCRdb's work, not the paper's. The table includes approximately 230,000 distinct CDR3 sequences, 18% detected once. Germline loops: CDR1 GTSNPN, CDR2 SVGIG (reference sequence). The CDR3 extends over 13 amino acids. Trimming removed 5 bases from V and 7 bases from J, with 12 bases in between. Regarding time point: newly diagnosed GD, antithyroid drugs for less than 3 months. Researchers made the TCR library from RNA that was extracted from PBMCs. Graves' disease diagnoses followed American Thyroid Association guidelines.

This receptor was obtained from a female donor with Graves disease. The J gene is TRBJ1-6, the V gene TRBV30; weak D call: TRBD1 (6 bases). This material consisted of peripheral blood mononuclear cells (PBMCs), taken at new diagnosis, from a patient treated with antithyroid drugs. The DNA for the CDR3 is TGTGCCTGGGGGGGCGAGGGCAATTCACCCCTCCACTTT. This sequence encodes CAWGGEGNSPLHF. The full variable domain, with the rest looked up from reference TRBV30 and TRBJ1-6, is SQTIHQWPATLVQPVGSPLSLECTVEGTSNPNLYWYRQAAGRGLQLLFYSVGIGQISSEVPQNLSASRPQDRQFILSSKKLLLSDSGFYLCAWGGEGNSPLHFGNGTRLTVT.